Listed below are T cell receptor beta chains from one sample, sequenced in a study of PD-1 and CTLA-4 blockade in melanoma. Libraries were prepared by immunoSEQ multiplex PCR; TCRdb keeps only in-frame clonotypes and omits some of them. The sample has some 11,000 clones, roughly 80% seen once. Sequencing was performed on CD8+ T cells from peripheral blood, taken from a patient given anti-PD-1 treatment. Receptors were obtained from a human donor with melanoma. Both conserved end residues are part of each CDR3. The D gene is left open where the match is weak. The size field is filled for only some rows; it gives once, few, many or a size class.

v_gene,d_gene,abundance,j_gene,CDR3nt,CDR3aa
TRBV27,NA,NA,TRBJ2-1,TGTGCCAGCAGTTCCTCGGGGGCGAATTACAATGAGCAGTTCTTC,CASSSSGANYNEQFF
TRBV21-1,NA,NA,TRBJ1-5,TGTGCCAGCAGCAAAGCGCATCAGCCCCAGCATTTT,CASSKAHQPQHF
TRBV2,NA,NA,TRBJ2-5,TGTGCCAGCAGTCTACCGAGGGACCAACAAGAGACCCAGTACTTC,CASSLPRDQQETQYF
TRBV25-1,NA,NA,TRBJ1-3,TGTGCCTCTACCAGGGGATCGGGAAACACCATATATTTT,CASTRGSGNTIYF
TRBV4-3,TRBD1,NA,TRBJ2-2,TGCGCCAGCAGCCAAGACAGGGGGCAGTACACCGGGGAGCTGTTTTTT,CASSQDRGQYTGELFF
TRBV7-9,NA,NA,TRBJ2-3,TGTGCCAGCCCGGTGGTGGGGGGAGTGGCAGATACGCAGTATTTT,CASPVVGGVADTQYF
TRBV20-1,TRBD1,NA,TRBJ1-1,TGCAGTGCTTGGGACAGCCGTAGGGATTTCTTT,CSAWDSRRDFF
TRBV4-1,TRBD1,NA,TRBJ2-5,TGCGCCAGCAGCCAAGTGGGGACAGGGGGGGGAGAGACCCAGTACTTC,CASSQVGTGGGETQYF
TRBV24-1,TRBD1,NA,TRBJ1-5,TGTGCCACCAGGGGACAGGGGAACCAGCCCCAGCATTTT,CATRGQGNQPQHF
TRBV11-3,NA,NA,TRBJ2-7,TGTGCCAGCAGCTTAGCGGCAGACGAGCAGTACTTC,CASSLAADEQYF
TRBV27,NA,NA,TRBJ2-3,TGTGCCAGCAGTTTATCAGCCGACTTATCTGAGGTCGCAGATACGCAGTATTTT,CASSLSADLSEVADTQYF
TRBV7-6,TRBD1,NA,TRBJ1-4,TGTGCCAGCAGCTCGACCGGGACAGGGAGTGCAACTAATGAAAAACTGTTTTTT,CASSSTGTGSATNEKLFF
TRBV24-1,NA,NA,TRBJ1-3,TGTGCCACCAGTGAGCGATACGACGGGAGCTCTGGAAACACCATATATTTT,CATSERYDGSSGNTIYF
TRBV7-8,NA,NA,TRBJ1-5,TGTGCCAGCAGCTTAGAAGGGTTTCAGCCCCAGCATTTT,CASSLEGFQPQHF
TRBV5-5,NA,once,TRBJ2-2,TGTGCCAGCAGCTTTTACACCGGGGAGCTGTTTTTT,CASSFYTGELFF
TRBV24-1,NA,NA,TRBJ2-2,TGTGCCACCAGTGAACCTACTACCGGGGAGCTGTTTTTT,CATSEPTTGELFF
TRBV5-6,NA,NA,TRBJ2-1,TGTGCCAGCAGCTTGGGGGTTGAGACCTACAATGAGCAGTTCTTC,CASSLGVETYNEQFF
TRBV7-2,NA,NA,TRBJ1-1,TGTGCCAGCAGCTTAGCCGGGACAGAAGCTTTCTTT,CASSLAGTEAFF
TRBV5-1,NA,once,TRBJ2-1,TGCGCCAGCAGCCCCGGTGTGTCAGGGGACTCCTACAATGAGCAGTTCTTC,CASSPGVSGDSYNEQFF
TRBV6-5,NA,NA,TRBJ2-2,TGTGCCAGCAGTTTGGGCACCGGGGAGCTGTTTTTT,CASSLGTGELFF
TRBV15,NA,NA,TRBJ2-7,TGTGCCACCAGCTCAGGCAGCTACGAGCAGTACTTC,CATSSGSYEQYF
TRBV6-5,NA,few,TRBJ2-3,TGTGCCAGCAGTTACCCCCTAACAGATACGCAGTATTTT,CASSYPLTDTQYF
TRBV4-3,NA,NA,TRBJ1-5,TGCGCCAGCAGCCAAGGGCCGGATAGCAATCAGCCCCAGCATTTT,CASSQGPDSNQPQHF
TRBV6-2/TRBV6-3,TRBD1,NA,TRBJ1-1,TGTGCCAGCAGTGACAGGGGAGGCTGGAGCACTGAAGCTTTCTTT,CASSDRGGWSTEAFF
TRBV6-5,NA,medium-sized,TRBJ2-2,TGTGCCAGCAGTCGGCTGTATGGGGACACCGGGGAGCTGTTTTTT,CASSRLYGDTGELFF
TRBV24-1,NA,once,TRBJ2-7,TGTGCCACCAGTGATGCGAGGATCGGGAGCTCCTACGAGCAGTACTTC,CATSDARIGSSYEQYF